Here is one TCR beta chain with its context. There is no known antigen for this receptor. Base qualities are not at hand, and no much larger clone is one base apart. The donors were healthy, HIV-negative adults who had no recently reported acute infections or vaccinations. Only Caucasian adults living in Nashville, Tennessee, USA were represented among the donors. CD4+ T cells were enriched by magnetic negative selection, after which naive cells were positively selected on CD45RA and the negative fraction was taken as the memory subset. Blood was collected by leukapheresis, and PBMCs were isolated by Ficoll-Histopaque density gradient centrifugation and then cryopreserved in liquid nitrogen vapor phase. Purity and quantity of every magnetically sorted T cell population were checked by analytical flow cytometry. Each sorted fraction had its genomic DNA isolated and then quantified by UV absorbance on a Nanodrop 2000c.

These data belong to a study of shared clonotypes between healthy human individuals (dated by TCRdb to 2019 to 2021). About the investigation overall: The cohort comprised a couple of women and a few men aged 18 to 49 years. For each donor, CD4 naive and CD4 memory were each run on three plates, CD8 naive on two plates, and CD8 memory on one plate. To estimate repertoire size and how much clonotypes are shared between individuals, the study performed deep sequencing of blood TCR repertoires from roughly five healthy adults. To increase sequencing depth and limit assay-specific biases, different laboratories used diverse techniques to prepare libraries and sequence TCR repertoires. Leukapheresis yielded between about 0.85 and 10 billion PBMCs per donor.

V sheds 0 bases and J sheds 9 bases, leaving 7 bases between their ends. For CDR1 and CDR2, the germline V gene lists SGHRS and YFSETQ. CDR3 length: 13 amino acids, cysteine to phenylalanine. CDR3 DNA is the only sequence kept; it has 39 bases, read in frame from the first base. The paper as a whole reports these results and caveats: Pairwise subsampling indicated that sequencing depth was expected to affect the degree of clonotype sharing among donors. Estimated clonotype richness was generally larger for naive than for memory subsets. Rarefaction of sorted-subset datasets indicated incomplete sequencing despite the large sequencing depth. When four donors were compared, the shared fraction of clonotypes was 5% to 6.5% for naive CD4, around 3.5% for naive CD8, about 2.4% for memory CD4, and 0.4% for memory CD8. Compared with non-shared clonotypes, the clonotypes found in all four sorted-subset donors had higher generation probabilities. Sampling was restricted to blood, and TCR repertoires in tissue are likely to differ from TCR repertoires in blood. Because the study included only a small number of donors, the genetic and exposure-history diversity represented was limited.

Using the deep immunoSEQ assay, TCR CDR3 regions were amplified from genomic DNA by multiplex PCR. Genomic DNA extracted from each cell subset was distributed evenly over all wells of several immunoSEQ 96-well plates, and each plate served as one replicate. For sorted subsets, approximately 200 ng of genomic DNA, equivalent to tens of thousands of T cell genomes, went into each replicate PCR. The purified libraries were quantified using a Qubit 3.0 fluorometer, sized with a Bioanalyzer 2100, and then quantified again using the KAPA Library Quantification kit. Every immunoSEQ 96-well plate was sequenced on a dedicated single-read 150-cycle Illumina NextSeq 550 flow cell. Processing in the source paper ran as follows. Because the immunoSEQ output included only junctional sequences and no quality scores, the filtering could not be the same as the filtering used for full-length reads. Sequences were annotated with PyIR, a Python wrapper for IgBLAST v1.9, using IMGT germline references to assign V/J genes and CDR3. Reads were filtered out if the reads had weak V/J assignments (E-value above 1e-6), no CDR3, stop codons, out-of-frame junctions, or ambiguous translated residues. V3J clonotypes were defined as sequences sharing an identical inferred V gene, J gene, and CDR3 amino acid sequence. The percentage overlap between two repertoires was calculated by dividing the number of shared unique clonotypes by the size of the smaller repertoire. RTK rarefaction, the Chao1 estimator, and Recon v2.1 estimates of unobserved clonotypes were used to assess repertoire richness. Generation probabilities were computed with OLGA for all TCRbeta clonotypes obtained by the gDNA method from several donors. TCRdb retrieved this table from immuneACCESS and kept in-frame rearrangements only. Not all clones are present; in checked studies, unresolved V genes account for under half, and no reason is known for the remainder. V and J calls and clone size follow that table, whereas D and trimming were derived from the DNA. This sample comprises hundreds of thousands of clones, roughly 95% of them detected only once. Of the sample, roughly 0.06% falls within the top ten clones.

Sequenced material: naive CD4+ T cells sorted from blood. This specimen's cell subset or site label, per the study, means: CD45RA+ positively selected. The V gene is TRBV5-1 and the J gene is TRBJ1-6; the best D guess is TRBD1, with 5 bases matching. The clonotype originates from a woman aged 25-40 years in good health. The CDR3 sequence is CASSLAGASPLHF. The sequenced DNA is TGCGCCAGCAGCTTGGCCGGGGCTTCACCCCTCCACTTT.